The table lists the clone carrying this TCR beta chain with a few counts. The antigen is undetermined. The isolated RNA, all of it, was reverse transcribed, so expressed TCRB transcripts were what got sequenced. The repertoire was sequenced with immunoSEQ multiplex PCR; TCRdb's copy has only in-frame clones and lacks some. Counted here are some 640,000 clones, over 12% occurring once; the ten biggest clones make up 0.04%. The data are from a study of beta chain features in type 1 diabetes. Broader study findings: Whether HLA type influences TCRB rearrangement remained unresolved here. Among all four CD4+ subsets, Type 1 diabetes patients had TCRB CDR3s that were moderately but significantly shorter.

V gave up 5 bases and J gave up 6 bases, with 11 bases separating them. This CDR3 is built from 12 residues. From germline, CDR1 is SEHNR and CDR2 FQNEAQ (reference sequence). Stem cell-like memory, regulatory, central memory and naive CD4+ cells were sorted via CD45RO/CCR7/CD25/CD127/CD95/CD27. The sequence derives from a man aged 18 to 29 with type 1 diabetes. Input material: naive CD4+ T cells from blood. The genes are TRBV7-9 and TRBJ2-7; possible D gene TRBD1, 5 bases. Written as DNA, the CDR3 is TGTGCCAGCAGCCCCGACAGCTCCGAGCAGTACTTC. Translated: CASSPDSSEQYF.